The T cell receptor (beta chain) described here comes from a study of T cells in Graves' hyperthyroidism and ophthalmopathy. Study at large: The authors collected peripheral blood at initial diagnosis, before any treatment.

The study left out patients who had uncontrolled infection, other autoimmune disease, pregnancy or lactation. General study results and limits: The model forecast ophthalmopathy, anticipating it by a median approximately 6.1 months before onset. Most clonotypes expanded in thyroid above 0.001 were likewise present in blood.

This CDR3 region has 14 residues. Trimming took 6 bases from V and 7 from J; bases not matched to a gene: 4. Looked up from germline, CDR1 is MNHEY and CDR2 is SVGEGT. For this clonotype: Its matching antigen is unknown.

Researchers took RNA transcripts and amplified the TCR beta CDR3 regions from them. TCR CDR3 regions were first amplified by RT-PCR with HTBI primers. Via MiXCR, TCRdb re-called the multiplex PCR reads, giving one row per CDR3 protein. This table has over 150,000 distinct CDR3 sequences, 15% to 20% appearing once. The sample was blood. This clonotype originated in a woman between 45 and 65 years old with Graves' hyperthyroidism. V usage is TRBV6-2 or TRBV6-3 and J usage is TRBJ1-6; 9 nucleotides match TRBD1. The CDR3 loop is CASRDRGRNSPLHF. For the CDR3, the DNA is TGTGCCAGCAGGGACAGGGGACGGAATTCACCCCTCCACTTT.